The T cell receptor (beta chain) described here comes from a study of shared clonotypes between healthy human individuals. Using immunoSEQ multiplex PCR, the repertoire was profiled, and TCRdb retains in-frame clones only, with some absent. The sample holds 2 million to 2.5 million clones, 85% to 95% seen once. Germline V gives CDR1 SGHNT, CDR2 YENEEA. The CDR3 sequence is 16 residues long. Losses at the gene ends were 0 bases for V and 3 bases for J; bases not matched to a gene: 3. The sample taken for sequencing was naive CD4+ T cells from PBMCs. Subset of the sample: CD45RA+ positively selected. This receptor was obtained from a man aged 18-30 years in good health. Some clones in this sample may be carry-over from other donors' samples. The chain combines TRBV11-3 with TRBJ1-5; 9 nucleotides match TRBD1. The CDR3 DNA follows: TGTGCCAGCAGCTTAGATAGGACAGGGGTCAATCAGCCCCAGCATTTT. Translation gives CASSLDRTGVNQPQHF. The full variable domain, completed using reference TRBV11-3 and TRBJ1-5, is EAGVVQSPRYKIIEKKQPVAFWCNPISGHNTLYWYLQNLGQGPELLIRYENEEAVDDSQLPKDRFSAERLKGVDSTLKIQPAELGDSAVYLCASSLDRTGVNQPQHFGDGTRLSIL.